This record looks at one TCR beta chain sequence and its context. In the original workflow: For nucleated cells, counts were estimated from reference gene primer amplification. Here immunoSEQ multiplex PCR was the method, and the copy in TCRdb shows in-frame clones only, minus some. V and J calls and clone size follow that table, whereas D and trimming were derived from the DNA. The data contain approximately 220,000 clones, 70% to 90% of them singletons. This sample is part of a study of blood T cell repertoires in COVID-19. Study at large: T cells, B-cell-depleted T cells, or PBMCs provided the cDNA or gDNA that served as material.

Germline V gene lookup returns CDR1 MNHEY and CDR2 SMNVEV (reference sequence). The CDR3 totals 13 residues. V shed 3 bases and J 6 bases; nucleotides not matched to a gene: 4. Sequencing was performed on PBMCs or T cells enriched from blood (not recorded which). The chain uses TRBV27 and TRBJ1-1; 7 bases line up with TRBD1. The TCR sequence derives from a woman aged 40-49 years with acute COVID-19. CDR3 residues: CASSFTQGAEAFF. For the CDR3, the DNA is TGTGCCAGCAGTTTTACCCAGGGGGCTGAAGCTTTCTTT.